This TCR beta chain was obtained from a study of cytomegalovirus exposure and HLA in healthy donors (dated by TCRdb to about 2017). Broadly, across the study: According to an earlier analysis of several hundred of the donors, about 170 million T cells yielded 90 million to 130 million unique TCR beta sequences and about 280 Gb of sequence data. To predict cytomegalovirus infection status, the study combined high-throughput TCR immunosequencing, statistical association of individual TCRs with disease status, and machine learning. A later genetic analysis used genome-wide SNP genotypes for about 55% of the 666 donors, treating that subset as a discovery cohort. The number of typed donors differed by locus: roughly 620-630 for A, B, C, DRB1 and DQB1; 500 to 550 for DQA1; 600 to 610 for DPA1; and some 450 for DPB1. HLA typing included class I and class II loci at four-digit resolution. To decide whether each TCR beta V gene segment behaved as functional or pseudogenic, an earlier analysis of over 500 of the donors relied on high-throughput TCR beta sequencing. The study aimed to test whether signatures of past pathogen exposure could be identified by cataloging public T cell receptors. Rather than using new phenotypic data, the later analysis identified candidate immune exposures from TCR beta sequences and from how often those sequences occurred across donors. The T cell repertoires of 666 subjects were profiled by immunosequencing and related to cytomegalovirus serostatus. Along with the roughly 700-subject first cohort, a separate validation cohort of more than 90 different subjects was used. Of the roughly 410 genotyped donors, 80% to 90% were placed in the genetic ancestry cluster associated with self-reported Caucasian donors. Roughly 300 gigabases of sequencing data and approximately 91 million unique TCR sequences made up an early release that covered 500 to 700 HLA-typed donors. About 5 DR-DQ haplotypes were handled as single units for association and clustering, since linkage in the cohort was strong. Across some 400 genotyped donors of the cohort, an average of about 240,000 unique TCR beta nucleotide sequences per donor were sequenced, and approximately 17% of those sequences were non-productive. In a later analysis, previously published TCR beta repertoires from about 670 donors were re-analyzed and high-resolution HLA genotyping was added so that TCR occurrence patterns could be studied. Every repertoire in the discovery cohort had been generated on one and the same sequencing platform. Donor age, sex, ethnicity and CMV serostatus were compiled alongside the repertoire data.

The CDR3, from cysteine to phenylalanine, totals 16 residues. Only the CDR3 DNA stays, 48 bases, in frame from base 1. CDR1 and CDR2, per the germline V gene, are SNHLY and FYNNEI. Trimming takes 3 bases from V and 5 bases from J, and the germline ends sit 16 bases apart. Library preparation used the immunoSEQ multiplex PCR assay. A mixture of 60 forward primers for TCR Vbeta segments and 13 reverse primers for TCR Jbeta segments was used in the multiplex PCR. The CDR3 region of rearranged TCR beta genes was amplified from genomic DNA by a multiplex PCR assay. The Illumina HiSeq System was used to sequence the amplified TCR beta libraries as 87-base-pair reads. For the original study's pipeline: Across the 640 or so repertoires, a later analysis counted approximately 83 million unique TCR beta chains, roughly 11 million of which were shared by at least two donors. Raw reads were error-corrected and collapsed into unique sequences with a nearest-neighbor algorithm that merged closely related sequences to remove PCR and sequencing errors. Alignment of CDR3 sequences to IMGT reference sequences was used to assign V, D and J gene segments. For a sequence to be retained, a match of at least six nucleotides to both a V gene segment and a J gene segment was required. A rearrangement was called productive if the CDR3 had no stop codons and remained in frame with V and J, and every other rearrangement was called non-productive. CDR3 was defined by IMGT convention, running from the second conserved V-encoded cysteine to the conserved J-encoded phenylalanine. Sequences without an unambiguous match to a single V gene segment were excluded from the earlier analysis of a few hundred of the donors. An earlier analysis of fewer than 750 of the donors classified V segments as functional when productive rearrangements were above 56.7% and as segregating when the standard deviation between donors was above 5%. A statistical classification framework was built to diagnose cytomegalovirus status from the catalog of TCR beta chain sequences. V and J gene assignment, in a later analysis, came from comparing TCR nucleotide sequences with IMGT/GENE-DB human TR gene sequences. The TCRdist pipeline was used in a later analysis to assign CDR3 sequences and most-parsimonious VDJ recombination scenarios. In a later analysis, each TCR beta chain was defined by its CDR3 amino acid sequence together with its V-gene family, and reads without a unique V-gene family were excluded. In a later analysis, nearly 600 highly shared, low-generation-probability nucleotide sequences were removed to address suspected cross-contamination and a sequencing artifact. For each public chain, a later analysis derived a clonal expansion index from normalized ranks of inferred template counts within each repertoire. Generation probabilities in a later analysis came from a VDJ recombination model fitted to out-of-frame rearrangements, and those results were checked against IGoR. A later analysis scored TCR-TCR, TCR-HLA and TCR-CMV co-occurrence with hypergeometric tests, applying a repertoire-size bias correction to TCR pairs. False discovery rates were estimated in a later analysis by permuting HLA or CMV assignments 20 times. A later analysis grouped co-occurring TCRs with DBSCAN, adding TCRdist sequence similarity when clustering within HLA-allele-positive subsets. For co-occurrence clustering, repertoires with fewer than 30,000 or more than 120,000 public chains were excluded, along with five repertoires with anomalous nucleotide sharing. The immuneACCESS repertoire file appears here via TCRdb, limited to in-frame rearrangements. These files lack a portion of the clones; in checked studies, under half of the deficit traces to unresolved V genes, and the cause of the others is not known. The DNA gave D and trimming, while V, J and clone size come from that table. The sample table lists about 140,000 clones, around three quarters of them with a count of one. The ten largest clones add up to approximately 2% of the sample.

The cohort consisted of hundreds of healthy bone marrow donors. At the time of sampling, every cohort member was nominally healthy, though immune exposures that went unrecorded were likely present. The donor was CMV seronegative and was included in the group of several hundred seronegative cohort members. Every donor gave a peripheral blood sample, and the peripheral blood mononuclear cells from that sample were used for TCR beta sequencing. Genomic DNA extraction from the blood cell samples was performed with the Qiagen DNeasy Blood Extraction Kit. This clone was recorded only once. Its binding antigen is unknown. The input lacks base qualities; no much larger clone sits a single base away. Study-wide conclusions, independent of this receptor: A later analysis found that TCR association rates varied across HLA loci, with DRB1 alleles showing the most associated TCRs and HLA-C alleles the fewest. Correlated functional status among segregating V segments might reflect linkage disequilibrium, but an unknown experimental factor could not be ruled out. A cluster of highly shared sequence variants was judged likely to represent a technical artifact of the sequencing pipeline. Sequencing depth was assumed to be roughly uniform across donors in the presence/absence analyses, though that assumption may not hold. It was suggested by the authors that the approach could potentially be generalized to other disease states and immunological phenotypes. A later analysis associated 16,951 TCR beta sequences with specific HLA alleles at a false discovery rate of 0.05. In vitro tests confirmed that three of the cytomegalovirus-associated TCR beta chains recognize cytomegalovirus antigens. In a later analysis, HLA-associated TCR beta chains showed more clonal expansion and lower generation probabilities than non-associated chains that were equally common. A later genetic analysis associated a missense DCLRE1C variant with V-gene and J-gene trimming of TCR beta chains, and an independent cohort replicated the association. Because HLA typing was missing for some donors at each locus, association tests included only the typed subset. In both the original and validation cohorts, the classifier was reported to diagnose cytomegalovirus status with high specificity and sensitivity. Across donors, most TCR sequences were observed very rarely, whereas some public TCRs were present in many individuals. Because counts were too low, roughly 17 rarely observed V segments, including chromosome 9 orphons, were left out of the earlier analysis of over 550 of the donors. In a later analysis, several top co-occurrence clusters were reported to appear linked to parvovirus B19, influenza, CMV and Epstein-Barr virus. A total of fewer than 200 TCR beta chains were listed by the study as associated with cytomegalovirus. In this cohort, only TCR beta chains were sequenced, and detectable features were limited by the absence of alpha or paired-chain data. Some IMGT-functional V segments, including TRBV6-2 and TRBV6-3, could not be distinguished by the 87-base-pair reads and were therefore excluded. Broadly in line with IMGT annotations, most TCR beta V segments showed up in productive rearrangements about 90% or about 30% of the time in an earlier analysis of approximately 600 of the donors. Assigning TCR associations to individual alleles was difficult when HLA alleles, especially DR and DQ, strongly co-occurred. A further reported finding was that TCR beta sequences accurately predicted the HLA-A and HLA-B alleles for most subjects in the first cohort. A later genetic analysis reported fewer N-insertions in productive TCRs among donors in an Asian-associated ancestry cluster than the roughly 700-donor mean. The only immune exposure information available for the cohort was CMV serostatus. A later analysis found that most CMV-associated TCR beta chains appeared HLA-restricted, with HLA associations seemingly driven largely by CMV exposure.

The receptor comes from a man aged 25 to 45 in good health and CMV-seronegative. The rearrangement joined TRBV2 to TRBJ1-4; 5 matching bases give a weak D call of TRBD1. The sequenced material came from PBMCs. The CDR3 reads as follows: CASSDLGRGKNEKLFF. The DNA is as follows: TGTGCCAGCAGTGACCTGGGGAGGGGAAAAAATGAAAAACTGTTTTTT.